This T cell receptor beta chain was identified in a study of T cells after yellow fever vaccination. The junction had 11 bases not matched to a gene; V was cut back by 4 bases and J by 13 bases. CDR3 length equals 14 residues. In germline, CDR1 is SGHRS, CDR2 YFSETQ. One entry per CDR3 protein, called by TCRdb with MiXCR from the 5' RACE reads. The sample holds about 430,000 distinct CDR3 sequences; around 20% are singletons and the top ten take about 18%. This clonotype was sampled from a man aged 18 to 29 who received the YFV17D yellow fever vaccine. This chain links TRBV5-1 with TRBJ2-1, with TRBD2 matching over 10 bases. The sequencing here drew on PBMCs, taken before the yellow fever booster vaccination. Here the CDR3 reads CASSRLAGGAEQFF. CDR3 DNA sequence: TGCGCCAGCAGCCGACTAGCGGGCGGCGCGGAACAGTTCTTC.